This TCR beta chain was retrieved from a study of T-cell memory formation after mild COVID-19. Overall study context: TCR clustering was largely donor specific.

Study conclusions and caveats: SARS-CoV-2 specificity was not confirmed for second-wave clones peaking on day 37. Contracting CD8+ clones were enriched in EMRA, CD4+ mainly in CM and EM.

The CDR3 has 16 amino acids. With 6 bases clipped from V and 2 bases from J, the junction kept 6 bases outside the gene matches. CDR1 SGHVS and CDR2 FNYEAQ come from the germline V gene. With respect to this clonotype: Its antigen is unidentified.

The 5'RACE method, run with constant-segment primers, produced TCR alpha and TCR beta cDNA libraries (carrying sample barcodes and UMIs). TCRdb reprocessed the 5' RACE reads via MiXCR and lists one record per CDR3 protein. The sample contains 110,000 to 150,000 distinct CDR3 sequences, less than 25% of which appear only once. V and J are TRBV7-6 and TRBJ2-3, with 12 bases fitting TRBD2. Sequenced: PBMCs or a T cell subset sorted from them (not recorded which). The origin of this receptor is an adult woman who had mild COVID-19 (a few samples of this study predate the infection). Cell type and time point are not known. The CDR3 loop reads CASRQGLAGNTDTQYF. DNA of the CDR3: TGTGCCAGCAGACAGGGACTAGCGGGCAACACAGATACGCAGTATTTT.